The present T cell receptor beta chain was sequenced within a study of T cells in tuberculosis (dated by TCRdb to 2016 to 2019). At the level of the whole study: In the study, CD1B tetramers and high-throughput TCR immunosequencing were combined to characterize T cells specific for the mycobacterial lipid antigen glucose monomycolate (GMM). IGRA-negative adolescents, IGRA-positive adolescents with latent tuberculosis and adults with active tuberculosis, approximately 11 per group, were compared in a South African clinical cohort.

At study entry, a tuberculin skin test and the QuantiFERON-TB GOLD In-Tube IGRA were used to screen adolescents for latent tuberculosis infection. Unsorted cryopreserved PBMC were immunosequenced, covering on average around 94,000 T cells per clinical donor. Eleven high schools in the Worcester region of the Western Cape, South Africa, served as enrollment sites for adolescents aged 12 to 18 years. Ten M. tuberculosis-infected and around ten uninfected adolescents were selected with matching for age and sex. PBMC from adolescents were isolated by density centrifugation from freshly drawn heparinized blood and then cryopreserved. The paper as a whole reports these results and caveats: Which clinical samples got chosen depended on the availability of cryopreserved specimens, and the active tuberculosis cases were adults, whereas the controls were adolescents. Active tuberculosis TCR-alpha repertoires showed smaller mean NN-distances to GMM-specific TCRs than IGRA-negative controls, suggesting clonal expansion of these TCRs. An accuracy of 87% (AUROC roughly 0.9) was reached by a classifier using the diverse GMM-specific repertoire, compared with under 75% accuracy when GEM motif frequencies were used. The smaller NN-distances were partly driven by shorter CDR3-alpha lengths in active tuberculosis patients, and the difference for TCR-beta did not reach statistical significance.

V and J lose 1 base and 0 bases, and a span of 6 bases separates them. The germline V gene (reference sequence) supplies CDR1 SEHNR and CDR2 FQNEAQ. From the cysteine through the phenylalanine, the CDR3 covers 14 amino acids. Just the 42-base CDR3 DNA is kept, in frame starting at base 1. A remark on this clone: Its antigen is still unknown. Base qualities are not provided; no much larger clone lies one nucleotide away.

TCR libraries were generated with the immunoSEQ multiplex PCR assay, using TCR-beta and/or TCR-alpha/delta assays for each sample. The Illumina high-throughput platform was used to sequence the amplified TCR libraries. Per the source publication's procedure: Clustering and dimensionality reduction relied on pairwise TCRdist distances among GMM-specific receptors from T cells that were either sorted ex vivo or expanded in vitro. Each clinical repertoire was assigned a mean NN-distance score, defined as the average TCRdist to the nearest 10% of tetramer-positive reference sequences. GEM TCR motif frequency was computed as the fraction of unique TCRs matching known GEM sequences by V/J usage and CDR3 length. Linear discriminant analysis with leave-one-out cross-validation, implemented in scikit-learn, was used to classify active tuberculosis. Here the immuneACCESS table is served through TCRdb, limited to in-frame sequences with V and J called. Missing clones are a known gap in these copies; in checked studies unresolved V genes cover under half, and the rest lacks a known reason. D and trimming were read from the DNA, whereas the V and J calls and clone size are those reported in that table. The sample table holds about 36,000 clones, of which over 85% were seen once. Roughly 7% of the sample comes from the top ten.

Sample: PBMCs. Recombination linked TRBV7-9 to TRBJ1-1; there is no confident call for the D gene. This TCR was recovered from a donor aged 10-29 years with latent tuberculosis or without tuberculosis infection. The DNA is TGTGCCAGCAGCTTAGGCGGAATGAACACTGAAGCTTTCTTT. Translated, it reads CASSLGGMNTEAFF.